This TCR beta chain was retrieved from a study of cytomegalovirus exposure and HLA in healthy donors. Notes on this clone: The antigen is undetermined. The sample contains more than one DNA sequence encoding this CDR3.

The CDR3 runs 15 residues. The V gene's germline CDR1 is SGHRS and CDR2 YFSETQ. Trimming took 0 bases from V and 3 from J; bases not matched to a gene: 2. The PCR employed 60 Vbeta primers together with 13 Jbeta primers. This table comes from immunoSEQ multiplex PCR, and its TCRdb copy is limited to in-frame clones, with some not included. The listing records about 170,000 clones. Findings and caveats of the study: An observed cluster of highly shared sequence variants was recorded as a likely sequencing artifact. Some V segments (TRBV6-2 and TRBV6-3 among them) were excluded as indistinguishable. When analyzed later, a missense DCLRE1C variant was found to be linked to TCR beta V- and J-gene trimming.

The chain employs TRBV5-1 and TRBJ2-7, with 11 positions matching TRBD2. The sample taken for sequencing was PBMCs. The sequence came from a woman aged 60 to 75 in good health and CMV-seronegative. As DNA, the CDR3 is TGCGCCAGCAGCTTGGGTACTAGCGGGAGCTACGAGCAGTACTTC. Residues: CASSLGTSGSYEQYF.